Each of the 16 T cell receptor beta chains below was sequenced from the same sample in a study of cytomegalovirus exposure and HLA in healthy donors. Produced via immunoSEQ multiplex PCR; TCRdb's table is partial and in-frame only. The sample includes 250,000 to 300,000 clones, 65% to 90% of them seen just once. The sequenced sample consisted of PBMCs. The origin of the receptors is a woman younger than 35 in good health and CMV-seronegative.

V gene TRBV7-2 combines with J gene TRBJ1-2; D is unclear. The CDR3 is 11 residues long. Germline lookup yields CDR1 SGHTA and CDR2 FQGNSA. The V gene lost 5 bases and the J gene lost 7 bases, with 8 bases spanning the gap. The CDR3 sequence: CASSPSVGYTF. Written as DNA, the CDR3 is TGTGCCAGCAGCCCCTCCGTTGGCTACACCTTC.

The CDR3 here is CASSPSGVSSGNTIYF. CDR3 bases: TGTGCCAGCTCACCCAGCGGCGTATCCTCTGGAAACACCATATATTTT. The rearrangement links TRBV18 to TRBJ1-3, with D uncertain. Per germline, CDR1 KGHSH and CDR2 LQKENI. The CDR3 extends over 16 amino acids. Trimming shortened V by 3 bases and J by 0 bases, and 12 bases separated the two germline ends. Using reference TRBV18 and TRBJ1-3 for the parts outside the CDR3, the full variable domain is NAGVMQNPRHLVRRRGQEARLRCSPMKGHSHVYWYRQLPEEGLKFMVYLQKENIIDESGMPKERFSAEFPKEGPSILRIQQVVRGDSAAYFCASSPSGVSSGNTIYFGEGSWLTVV.

V and J are TRBV30 and TRBJ2-1; TRBD2 matches 8 bases. Trimming removed 4 bases from V and 4 bases from J; junction bases left unmatched: 9. This CDR3 spans 15 amino acids. Per germline, CDR1 GTSNPN and CDR2 SVGIG (reference sequence). The CDR3 is CAWKAGGASYNEQFF. DNA of the CDR3: TGTGCCTGGAAGGCCGGGGGGGCGTCATACAATGAGCAGTTCTTC.

V is TRBV9 and J is TRBJ1-2; possible D gene TRBD1, 5 bases. V was cut by 6 bases and J by 1 base, with 7 bases left in between. CDR1 is SGDLS, CDR2 YYNGEE, per germline. The CDR3 is made up of 12 amino acids. CDR3 protein: CASTRDNYGYTF. For the CDR3, the DNA is TGTGCCAGCACCAGGGATAACTATGGCTACACCTTC. The complete variable domain, with remaining parts taken from reference TRBV9 and TRBJ1-2, reads DSGVTQTPKHLITATGQRVTLRCSPRSGDLSVYWYQQSLDQGLQFLIQYYNGEERAKGNILERFSAQQFPDLHSELNLSSLELGDSALYFCASTRDNYGYTFGSGTRLTVV.

The chain has TRBV5-1 and TRBJ2-7; 12 nucleotides match TRBD2. The CDR3 is 23 amino acids. CDR1 SGHRS and CDR2 YFSETQ come from the germline V gene. V shed 2 bases, J shed 4 bases, and the junction held 28 bases outside the gene matches. CDR3 nucleotide sequence: TGCGCCAGCAGCTTTGCGACTAGCGGGGGTTTTCCCTCTGGATGGCGGAGGGCTTACGAGCAGTACTTC. This gives the protein CASSFATSGGFPSGWRRAYEQYF.

The J gene is TRBJ2-5, the V gene TRBV27; TRBD2 might be the D (5 bases). CDR3 length: 15 residues. Deletions cut 1 base from V and 1 base from J, with 10 bases between. Germline CDR1 is MNHEY and CDR2 is SMNVEV (reference sequence). The CDR3 loop reads CASSLFSTIQETQYF. CDR3 nucleotides: TGTGCCAGCAGTTTATTTTCGACTATCCAAGAGACCCAGTACTTC.

This chain connects TRBV6-5 to TRBJ2-6; 7 bases fit TRBD2. The CDR3 sequence is 15 residues long. Germline V gives CDR1 MNHEY, CDR2 SVGAGI. V shed 7 bases, J shed 4 bases, and the junction held 7 bases outside the gene matches. Here the CDR3 DNA reads TGTGCCAGCACCCTCCGGGGGGACGGGGCCAACGTCCTGACTTTC. Amino acid sequence: CASTLRGDGANVLTF.

The V gene is TRBV5-6, the J gene TRBJ1-4; TRBD1 aligns across 8 bases. The trim removed 0 bases at V and 7 bases at J, leaving 2 bases unmatched. This CDR3 spans 14 amino acids. The V gene's germline CDR1 is SGHDT and CDR2 YYEEEE. The CDR3, as DNA: TGTGCCAGCAGCTTGGCAGGGGGCGGTGAAAAACTGTTTTTT. Residues: CASSLAGGGEKLFF.

This sequence joins TRBV27 and TRBJ2-7; 7 nucleotides align to TRBD1. This CDR3 is built from 14 residues. Trimming cost V 5 bases and J 2 bases; bases outside gene matches: 6. Looked up from germline, CDR1 is MNHEY and CDR2 is SMNVEV (reference sequence). This CDR3 is CASSPWDSTYEQYF. CDR3 nucleotide sequence: TGTGCCAGCAGTCCCTGGGACAGCACCTACGAGCAGTACTTC.

The chain carries TRBV2 and TRBJ1-1, with D possibly matching TRBD1 (5 bases). Trimming cost V 6 bases and J 1 base, with 12 bases left between them. CDR3 size: 14 residues. Looked up from germline, CDR1 is SNHLY and CDR2 is FYNNEI. The CDR3 DNA reads as TGTGCCAGCAGGATTTTCCAGGGGAACACTGAAGCTTTCTTT. This gives the protein CASRIFQGNTEAFF.

This clone was counted a single time. The genes are TRBV29-1 and TRBJ1-5; 7 bases are a match to TRBD1. J gave up 4 bases and V 6 bases, and 6 bases lay outside the gene matches. This CDR3 region has 13 residues. Germline V gene data show CDR1 as SQVTM and CDR2 as ANQGSEA. The CDR3 DNA reads TGCAGCGTCGCTGGACAGGAGAATCAGCCCCAGCATTTT. It specifies CSVAGQENQPQHF.

The CDR3 loop reads CASSYSPTQPQHF. CDR3 sequence (DNA): TGTGCCAGCAGTTACTCCCCTACCCAGCCCCAGCATTTT. The chain has TRBV6-5 and TRBJ1-5, with D unresolved. CDR1 and CDR2 (germline): MNHEY, SVGAGI. The CDR3 contains 13 residues. V lost 0 bases to trimming and J lost 7 bases, with 7 bases between them.

V gene TRBV6-1 combines with J gene TRBJ2-7, with 7 bases that match TRBD1. Germline CDR1 MNHNS, CDR2 SASEGT. The CDR3 runs to 15 residues. V lost 6 bases and J lost 2; bases outside the gene matches: 10. The CDR3 nucleotides read TGTGCCAGCAGGGTCAACTTAGGGACAGCCTACGAGCAGTACTTC. It specifies CASRVNLGTAYEQYF.

This chain connects TRBV30 to TRBJ2-7; 7 nucleotides agree with TRBD1. The CDR3 totals 13 residues. After removal of 2 bases from V and 5 bases from J, the junction contained 6 bases not matched to a gene. Germline CDR1 is GTSNPN and CDR2 is SVGIG (reference sequence). The CDR3 is CAWSRQGVHEQYF. The CDR3 coding sequence is TGTGCCTGGAGTCGCCAGGGGGTACACGAGCAGTACTTC.

This rearrangement joins TRBV12-5 to TRBJ2-7, with unresolved D. This CDR3 contains 12 residues. V lost 6 bases to trimming and J lost 3 bases, with 9 bases between them. From germline, CDR1 is LGHNT and CDR2 FRNRAP. The CDR3 nucleotides are TGTGCTAGTGGCATCAGAGGCTACGAGCAGTACTTC. It yields the protein CASGIRGYEQYF.

This chain connects TRBV6-4 to TRBJ2-7, with 10 bases fitting TRBD1. CDR1 is MRHNA and CDR2 is SNTAGT in the germline V gene. The CDR3 sequence is 18 residues long. Losses at the gene ends were 2 bases for V and 3 bases for J; bases not matched to a gene: 13. This CDR3 is CASSDTYPGTGVFYEQYF. CDR3 sequence (DNA): TGTGCCAGCAGTGACACATACCCCGGGACAGGGGTCTTCTACGAGCAGTACTTC.